The 4 T cell receptor beta chains below come from one sample, sequenced in a study of low-dose radiotherapy and immunotherapy resistance in tumors. The time point is: after trial treatment. The treatment is: LDRT plus nivolumab, ipilimumab, low-dose cyclophosphamide and aspirin (RACIN trial). TRAV- and TRBV-specific primers were used for first-strand cDNA, which covered alpha and beta chains. Amplification, which lasted 20 PCR cycles, used a constant-region primer and V-primer adapter to amplify TCRs. A single record per CDR3 protein comes from TCRdb applying MiXCR to the reads. The sample has about 60,000 distinct CDR3 sequences, less than 30% seen once; the top ten hold around 7%. The sample here was PBMCs, taken after low-dose radiotherapy plus immunotherapy. These receptors were obtained from a male donor with prostate cancer.

This clonotype was counted many times. The chain combines TRBV20-1 with TRBJ2-1, with D hard to call. From germline, CDR1 is DFQATT and CDR2 SNEGSKA (reference sequence). The CDR3 consists of 12 residues. V dropped 1 base and J dropped 5 bases, with 6 bases sitting between them. This chain's CDR3 is CSARGRNNEQFF. The CDR3 DNA follows: TGCAGTGCTAGAGGTAGAAACAATGAGCAGTTCTTC.

This clonotype was seen at least ten times. The CDR3 sequence: CAIRSGGENTEAFF. CDR3 nucleotides: TGTGCCATCAGAAGTGGGGGCGAGAACACTGAAGCTTTCTTT. This chain joins TRBV10-3 and TRBJ1-1, with D perhaps matching TRBD1 (6 bases). The V end was cut by 6 bases, the J end by 1 base, with 12 bases between. CDR3 size: 14 residues. Germline CDR1 reads ENHRY; CDR2 reads SYGVKD.

This clonotype was detected ten times or more. The CDR3 nucleotides are TGTGCCTGGAGTGCGCAGGTTCCTGGGGCCAACGTCCTGACTTTC. This translates into CAWSAQVPGANVLTF. The gene calls are TRBV30 and TRBJ2-6; D gene unclear. Germline V gene data show CDR1 as GTSNPN and CDR2 as SVGIG (reference sequence). Trimming pared 1 base from V and 2 bases from J, leaving 9 bases between. The CDR3 has 15 residues.

This chain links TRBV29-1 with TRBJ2-7, with a possible D match to TRBD2 (6 bases). The CDR3 contains 14 residues. The V gene's germline CDR1 is SQVTM and CDR2 ANQGSEA. Trimming removed 0 bases at V and 5 bases at J, with 14 bases between. The CDR3 DNA reads TGCAGCGTTGAAGATCACGGCCCGGGGGACGAGCAGTACTTC. Translation: CSVEDHGPGDEQYF.